These 32 T cell receptor beta chains share one sample of origin, sequenced in a study of cytomegalovirus exposure and HLA in healthy donors. The PCR ran on 60 Vbeta and 13 Jbeta primers. The repertoire was sequenced with immunoSEQ multiplex PCR; TCRdb's copy has only in-frame clones and lacks some. The table shows some 200,000 clones, with 83% occurring only once. Sequenced sample: PBMCs. The source of these receptors is a girl aged 5 to 17 in good health and CMV-seronegative.

The V gene is TRBV19, the J gene TRBJ1-4; tentatively, D is TRBD1 (5 bases). Germline CDR1 LNHDA, CDR2 SQIVND (reference sequence). The CDR3 has 13 residues. With 4 bases removed from V and 6 bases from J, the gap between germline ends came to 9 bases. CDR3 coding DNA: TGTGCCAGTAGTACAGGACAAGATGAAAAACTGTTTTTT. Translating it yields CASSTGQDEKLFF.

The genes are TRBV7-8 and TRBJ1-1, with a weak D call TRBD1 (5 bases). The germline V and J ends were trimmed by 1 base and 4 bases, with 13 bases remaining between them. From germline, CDR1 is SGHVS and CDR2 FQNEAQ. This CDR3 is built from 15 residues. CDR3 sequence (DNA): TGTGCCAGCAGCTTAGGTTCAGGGCAGGGCACTGAAGCTTTCTTT. The encoded protein is CASSLGSGQGTEAFF.

The V and J genes are TRBV5-4 and TRBJ2-5; tentative D call: TRBD1 (5 bases). CDR3 length: 19 residues. Trimming shortened V by 1 base and J by 0 bases, and 22 bases separated the two germline ends. Looked up from germline, CDR1 is SGHNT and CDR2 is YYREEE (reference sequence). The chain's CDR3 is CASSLQTIGSGQYQETQYF. In nucleotides, the CDR3 is TGTGCCAGCAGCTTGCAAACAATAGGGTCAGGGCAGTACCAAGAGACCCAGTACTTC.

The chain links TRBV19 to TRBJ1-4, with unresolved D. Germline-derived CDR1 and CDR2 are LNHDA and SQIVND (reference sequence). V gave up 3 bases and J gave up 0 bases, with 14 bases separating them. The CDR3 runs 17 residues. The CDR3 here is CASSIRTRGATNEKLFF. The CDR3 region has the DNA TGTGCCAGTAGTATCCGTACGCGCGGAGCAACTAATGAAAAACTGTTTTTT. Combining the CDR3 with reference TRBV19 and TRBJ1-4 gives the whole variable domain DGGITQSPKYLFRKEGQNVTLSCEQNLNHDAMYWYRQDPGQGLRLIYYSQIVNDFQKGDIAEGYSVSREKKESFPLTVTSAQKNPTAFYLCASSIRTRGATNEKLFFGSGTQLSVL.

The chain carries TRBV28 and TRBJ2-7; D is perhaps TRBD1 (6 bases). This CDR3 is built from 14 residues. Germline V gene data show CDR1 as MDHEN and CDR2 as SYDVKM. The V end lost 6 bases, the J end lost 0 bases, and 12 bases lay between the germline ends. The CDR3 bases are TGTGCCAGCAGGTTCACAGGGAGCTCCTACGAGCAGTACTTC. Amino acid sequence: CASRFTGSSYEQYF.

The rearrangement uses TRBV30 and TRBJ2-3, with TRBD2 identical over 7 bases. The CDR3 consists of 13 residues. The V gene end was trimmed by 4 bases and the J gene end by 2 bases; junction bases not matched to a gene: 3. From germline, CDR1 is GTSNPN and CDR2 SVGIG (reference sequence). CDR3 DNA sequence: TGTGCCTGGACGAGCGGGACCACAGATACGCAGTATTTT. This translates into CAWTSGTTDTQYF. Full variable domain (rest looked up from reference TRBV30 and TRBJ2-3): SQTIHQWPATLVQPVGSPLSLECTVEGTSNPNLYWYRQAAGRGLQLLFYSVGIGQISSEVPQNLSASRPQDRQFILSSKKLLLSDSGFYLCAWTSGTTDTQYFGPGTRLTVL.

The sample holds one count of this clone. The chain carries TRBV13 and TRBJ2-3, with 7 bases identical to TRBD1. This CDR3 region has 15 residues. The ends lost 5 bases at V and 0 bases at J; junction bases unmatched: 5. CDR1 is PRHDT, CDR2 FYEKMQ, per germline (reference sequence). For the CDR3, the DNA is TGTGCCAGCAGCCGTACAGGGGCTAGCACAGATACGCAGTATTTT. It encodes CASSRTGASTDTQYF.

The chain is built from TRBV2 and TRBJ1-1; the D gene is possibly TRBD1 (5 bases). Trimming removed 2 bases from V and 3 bases from J, with 7 bases in between. Germline V lookup: CDR1 SNHLY, CDR2 FYNNEI. This CDR3 comprises 13 residues. Here the CDR3 DNA reads TGTGCCAGCAGTGAACGGGGGTACACTGAAGCTTTCTTT. Translating gives CASSERGYTEAFF.

The rearrangement joins TRBV2 to TRBJ2-5, with 10 bases identical to TRBD1. This CDR3 comprises 14 residues. CDR1 is SNHLY, CDR2 FYNNEI, per germline. Trimming removed 8 bases from V and 8 bases from J; junction bases left unmatched: 11. The CDR3 sequence: CASGPRQGAETQYF. The CDR3 bases are TGTGCCAGCGGACCGAGACAGGGGGCTGAAACCCAGTACTTC.

As DNA, the CDR3 is TGTGCCAGCAACCCAGAAGGTAGCGGTCGGTATACGCAGTATTTT. This sequence encodes CASNPEGSGRYTQYF. The chain employs TRBV27 and TRBJ2-3, with a possible D match to TRBD2 (6 bases). Germline CDR1 MNHEY, CDR2 SMNVEV (reference sequence). Trimming removed 7 bases from V and 7 bases from J, with 21 bases in between. This CDR3 contains 15 residues.

V and J are TRBV18 and TRBJ1-1, with D maybe TRBD1 (6 bases). This CDR3 has 15 amino acids. From germline, CDR1 is KGHSH and CDR2 LQKENI. The germline V and J ends were trimmed by 3 bases and 6 bases, with 17 bases remaining between them. In nucleotides, the CDR3 is TGTGCCAGCTCACCGGCTACAGGGAAATTTGCTGAAGCTTTCTTT. This sequence encodes CASSPATGKFAEAFF.

This clone has just one count. V is TRBV28 and J is TRBJ2-1; D gene unclear. In germline, CDR1 is MDHEN, CDR2 SYDVKM. The CDR3 length is 12 residues. Between the trimmed V and J ends, which lost 5 bases and 14 bases, there was a span of 16 bases. The CDR3 loop is CASSPRSSLEFF. The CDR3 DNA is TGTGCCAGCAGTCCGAGGAGTTCCCTGGAGTTCTTC.

The chain has TRBV7-9 and TRBJ1-2; 7 bases map to TRBD1. V lost 5 bases, J lost 2 bases, and 5 bases stayed unmatched. From germline, CDR1 is SEHNR and CDR2 FQNEAQ (reference sequence). The CDR3 spans 14 residues. In DNA, the CDR3 is TGTGCCAGCAGCCTAAGGGGGCCGAACTATGGCTACACCTTC. It yields the protein CASSLRGPNYGYTF.

The J gene is TRBJ2-1, the V gene TRBV27; D may be TRBD2 (5 bases). Trimming pared 3 bases from V and 10 bases from J, leaving 16 bases between. The CDR3 loop spans 14 amino acids. Germline lookup yields CDR1 MNHEY and CDR2 SMNVEV (reference sequence). This CDR3 is CASSFPGLAGEQFF. The CDR3 DNA reads as TGTGCCAGCAGTTTCCCCGGCCTAGCTGGGGAGCAGTTCTTC.

The CDR3 sequence: CASSAAGPHNQETQYF. The CDR3 DNA reads as TGTGCCAGCAGCGCAGCGGGACCCCACAACCAAGAGACCCAGTACTTC. The chain carries TRBV7-9 and TRBJ2-5; TRBD2 aligns across 7 bases. The CDR3 sequence is 16 residues long. Germline V gene sequence: CDR1 SEHNR, CDR2 FQNEAQ (reference sequence). V dropped 5 bases and J dropped 0; count of bases not matched to a gene: 9.

V is TRBV5-1 and J is TRBJ2-1, with D perhaps TRBD2 (5 bases). Germline V CDR1 and CDR2: SGHRS, YFSETQ. V was clipped by 7 bases and J by 0 bases, with 8 bases between them. CDR3 length: 13 amino acids. In nucleotides, the CDR3 is TGCGCCAGCGGAGGTTACTCCTACAATGAGCAGTTCTTC. Protein sequence: CASGGYSYNEQFF.

DNA of the CDR3: TGTGCCAGCAGAACAGGCGTCGCTAGCAATCAGCCCCAGCATTTT. This translates into CASRTGVASNQPQHF. This chain connects TRBV28 to TRBJ1-5; the D gene is possibly TRBD1 (5 bases). V was pared by 6 bases and J by 0 bases, with 12 bases between. Germline V gives CDR1 MDHEN, CDR2 SYDVKM. CDR3 length equals 15 residues. The variable domain in full, completed from reference TRBV28 and TRBJ1-5, reads DVKVTQSSRYLVKRTGEKVFLECVQDMDHENMFWYRQDPGLGLRLIYFSYDVKMKEKGDIPEGYSVSREKKERFSLILESASTNQTSMYLCASRTGVASNQPQHFGDGTRLSIL.

V and J are TRBV2 and TRBJ2-1; tentatively, D is TRBD1 (6 bases). Trimming took off 6 bases at V and 12 bases at J, with 15 bases between the two ends. This CDR3 is 12 amino acids long. Germline V lookup: CDR1 SNHLY, CDR2 FYNNEI. CDR3 residues: CASSATGSGQFF. In DNA form, the CDR3 reads TGTGCCAGCAGCGCCACAGGGAGCGGGCAGTTCTTC.

The rearrangement joins TRBV19 to TRBJ2-5; D unresolved. CDR3 length equals 16 residues. From germline, CDR1 is LNHDA and CDR2 SQIVND (reference sequence). Deletions cut 7 bases from V and 7 bases from J, with 25 bases between. CDR3: CASIAQVVIKSWTQYF. For the CDR3, the DNA is TGTGCCAGTATTGCCCAGGTTGTAATCAAGAGTTGGACCCAGTACTTC.

V is TRBV6-1 and J is TRBJ2-6; maybe TRBD1 (5 bases). Germline V gene sequence: CDR1 MNHNS, CDR2 SASEGT. The CDR3 contains 14 residues. Trimming removed 7 bases from V and 1 base from J, with 8 bases in between. The CDR3 spells CASKQVSGANVLTF. CDR3 coding DNA: TGTGCCAGCAAACAGGTATCTGGGGCCAACGTCCTGACTTTC.

The chain has TRBV7-9 and TRBJ2-7, with a possible D match to TRBD2 (6 bases). V lost 1 base to trimming and J lost 2 bases, with 12 bases between them. The CDR3 loop spans 15 amino acids. CDR1 and CDR2 from the germline V gene are SEHNR and FQNEAQ (reference sequence). The CDR3 coding sequence is TGTGCCAGCAGCTTAGAGGGAGGAGGACCCTACGAGCAGTACTTC. Translating gives CASSLEGGGPYEQYF.

This rearrangement joins TRBV25-1 to TRBJ2-1, with D perhaps matching TRBD1 (5 bases). Germline V gene lookup returns CDR1 MGHDK and CDR2 SYGVNS. V lost 6 bases and J 5 bases, leaving 17 bases between the germline ends. The CDR3 spans 15 residues. The CDR3 reads CASSRDSLSHNEQFF. The CDR3 DNA is TGTGCCAGCAGCAGAGACAGTCTAAGCCACAATGAGCAGTTCTTC.

CDR3 region: CASAGGSRNTEAFF. CDR3 DNA: TGTGCTAGTGCCGGGGGGTCCAGGAACACTGAAGCTTTCTTT. This chain connects TRBV12-5 to TRBJ1-1; a possible D gene is TRBD1 (5 bases). The germline V gene encodes CDR1 LGHNT and CDR2 FRNRAP. The CDR3 is 14 residues long. Trimming took off 7 bases at V and 1 base at J, with 13 bases between the two ends.

The sample holds one count of this clone. The V call is TRBV5-4, the J call TRBJ2-1, with D possibly being TRBD2 (7 bases). Trimming cost V 6 bases and J 7 bases, with 20 bases left between them. The length of the CDR3 is 15 residues. Germline V CDR1 and CDR2: SGHNT, YYREEE (reference sequence). CDR3 sequence reads: CASTLVGGLGNEQFF. Written as DNA, the CDR3 is TGTGCCAGCACCCTTGTCGGGGGGCTCGGAAATGAGCAGTTCTTC.

CDR3 sequence (DNA): TGTGCCAGCAGCCGGATTGGGGGGCAGGGGGGTGAAAAACTGTTTTTT. It specifies CASSRIGGQGGEKLFF. The chain uses TRBV5-6 and TRBJ1-4; 7 bases agree with TRBD1. With V trimmed by 4 bases and J by 7 bases, 13 bases remained unmatched. Per germline, CDR1 SGHDT and CDR2 YYEEEE. This CDR3 has 16 amino acids.

The rearrangement joins TRBV6-1 to TRBJ1-1, with TRBD1 identical over 7 bases. The CDR3 is made up of 13 amino acids. J was trimmed by 4 bases and V by 8 bases; bases with no gene match: 7. The V gene's germline CDR1 is MNHNS and CDR2 SASEGT. The CDR3 protein is CASSRDSSTEAFF. CDR3 nucleotides: TGTGCCAGCTCGCGGGACAGCAGCACTGAAGCTTTCTTT.

This clone has more than one count but fewer than ten. The CDR3 sequence: CASSRNRASGNTIYF. The CDR3 coding sequence is TGTGCCAGCAGCCGGAACAGGGCCTCTGGAAACACCATATATTTT. The V and J genes are TRBV14 and TRBJ1-3; D is possibly TRBD1 (6 bases). Trimming stripped 4 bases from V and 0 bases from J, with 10 bases between. CDR1 is SGHDN and CDR2 is FVKESK in the germline V gene. The CDR3 spans 15 residues. The entire variable domain, with the rest obtained from reference TRBV14 and TRBJ1-3, is as follows: EAGVTQFPSHSVIEKGQTVTLRCDPISGHDNLYWYRRVMGKEIKFLLHFVKESKQDESGMPNNRFLAERTGGTYSTLKVQPAELEDSGVYFCASSRNRASGNTIYFGEGSWLTVV.

The CDR3 loop reads CASSLGQRETQYF. The CDR3 bases are TGTGCCAGCAGCTTAGGACAGCGAGAGACCCAGTACTTC. The chain employs TRBV11-2 and TRBJ2-5; D perhaps matches TRBD1 (5 bases). Germline CDR1 and CDR2: SGHAT and FQNNGV. The CDR3 length is 13 residues. Trimming removed 1 base at V and 4 bases at J, with 7 bases between.

The chain carries TRBV7-8 and TRBJ1-5; 9 bases match TRBD1. Germline V lookup: CDR1 SGHVS, CDR2 FQNEAQ. The length of the CDR3 is 14 residues. Trimming cost V 1 base and J 5 bases; bases outside gene matches: 0. The CDR3 DNA is TGTGCCAGCAGCTTAGGGACAGGGGATCAGCCCCAGCATTTT. It encodes CASSLGTGDQPQHF.

The rearrangement joins TRBV5-1 to TRBJ2-2; TRBD2 aligns across 7 bases. CDR1 SGHRS and CDR2 YFSETQ come from the germline V gene. V gave up 6 bases and J gave up 1 base; unmatched junction bases: 6. The CDR3 runs to 15 residues. The DNA for the CDR3 is TGCGCCAGCAAGGGCCTAGCGGAGAACACCGGGGAGCTGTTTTTT. This gives the protein CASKGLAENTGELFF.

This chain links TRBV27 with TRBJ1-2, with unresolved D. The CDR3 is 15 residues long. With 2 bases removed from V and 1 base from J, the gap between germline ends came to 11 bases. The V gene's germline CDR1 is MNHEY and CDR2 SMNVEV (reference sequence). In DNA, the CDR3 is TGTGCCAGCAGTTTAGGCCCTCGCGGTAACTATGGCTACACCTTC. Translation gives CASSLGPRGNYGYTF.

The CDR3 nucleotides read TGTGCCAGTAGTATAAGCGGGGAGACCCAGTACTTC. Its translation: CASSISGETQYF. The J gene is TRBJ2-5, the V gene TRBV19, with a possible D match to TRBD2 (6 bases). The V gene lost 2 bases and the J gene lost 5 bases, with 6 bases spanning the gap. This CDR3 contains 12 residues. CDR1 is LNHDA and CDR2 is SQIVND in the germline V gene (reference sequence).